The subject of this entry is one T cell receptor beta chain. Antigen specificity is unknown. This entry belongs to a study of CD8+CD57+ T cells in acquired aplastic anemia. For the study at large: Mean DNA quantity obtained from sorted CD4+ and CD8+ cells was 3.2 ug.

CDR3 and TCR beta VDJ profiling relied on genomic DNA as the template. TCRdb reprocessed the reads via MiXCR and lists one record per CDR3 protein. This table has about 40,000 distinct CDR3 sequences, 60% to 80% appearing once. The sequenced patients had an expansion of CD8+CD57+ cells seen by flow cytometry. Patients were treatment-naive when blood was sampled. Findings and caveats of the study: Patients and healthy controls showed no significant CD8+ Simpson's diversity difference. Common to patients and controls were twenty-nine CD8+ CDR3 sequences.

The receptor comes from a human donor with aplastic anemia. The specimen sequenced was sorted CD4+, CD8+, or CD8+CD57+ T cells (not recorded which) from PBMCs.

The CDR3 DNA sequence: TGTGCCAGCAGCTTAGGGTTCAGGGGAGGGCGTTCACCCCTCCACTTT. Translating it yields CASSLGFRGGRSPLHF. The chain joins TRBV11-2 to TRBJ1-6; tentatively, D is TRBD1 (6 bases). CDR3 length: 16 amino acids. Deletions cut 1 base from V and 9 bases from J, with 16 bases between. Germline assignment: CDR1 SGHAT and CDR2 FQNNGV. Full variable domain (rest looked up from reference TRBV11-2 and TRBJ1-6): EAGVAQSPRYKIIEKRQSVAFWCNPISGHATLYWYQQILGQGPKLLIQFQNNGVVDDSQLPKDRFSAERLKGVDSTLKIQPAKLEDSAVYLCASSLGFRGGRSPLHFGNGTRLTVT.